This record covers a single T cell receptor beta chain. Its antigen is still unknown. No base quality information exists; no much larger clone differs at one position. This entry belongs to a study of blood T cell repertoires in COVID-19 (dated by TCRdb to about 2020). As for the study more broadly: Collaborator samples came from the United States, Italy and Spain and covered acute and convalescent phases of COVID-19. The material from the prospective study consisted of cDNA or gDNA derived from T cells, B-cell-depleted T cells, or PBMCs. Deeply sampled blood TCRbeta repertoires from subjects exposed to, actively infected with, or recovered from COVID-19 were included in the dataset. The repertoires were released in a freely available public database meant as a resource for research on the immune response to SARS-CoV-2. Samples were obtained from the ongoing ImmuneRACE study (first 160 participants) and from 1,254 subjects provided by 6 global collaborators. Nearly every sample came with metadata listing a de-identified subject ID, COVID-19 status, age in years and sex. Where HLA class I and class II types were available, the types were taken from metadata supplied by the sample provider, not from assay-based typing.

The full study reports these points: The amount of clinical and demographic metadata varied by source and participant and was provided uncurated.

The immunoSEQ Assay, a bias-controlled multiplex PCR, was used to amplify TCRbeta CDR3 regions from genomic DNA. The study's own analysis went as follows. Nucleated cell counts per sample were estimated from amplification of reference gene primers within the assay. Sequence reads were collapsed and filtered to measure the absolute abundance of every unique TCRbeta CDR3 rearrangement. For each sample, productive Simpson clonality was calculated by taking the square root of Simpson's diversity index across productive rearrangements. TCRdb obtained this table from immuneACCESS and retained in-frame rearrangements with V and J assigned. These tables miss some clones; where compared with another copy, unresolved V genes account for less than half of the shortfall, and the remainder is unexplained. That table is the source of V, J and clone size, and D and trimming were worked out from the DNA. Counted in this sample were approximately 380,000 clones; 88% of them appeared once. The top ten clonotypes cover 0.9% to 1.5% of the sample.

Participants in the prospective study were enrolled through a virtual design, were aged about 18 to 90 years, and lived in 20 to 30 United States geographic areas. In the prospective study, participants were assigned to cohorts based on the clinical history participants reported in a screening survey and a study questionnaire. Recovered participants in ImmuneRACE Cohort 3 were defined as having two consecutive negative NP/OP PCR tests, clearance from a healthcare professional, or resolution of symptoms. Each participant in the prospective study had whole blood, serum and a nasopharyngeal or oropharyngeal swab collected by mobile phlebotomists. Additional blood draws and questionnaires over an approximately 2-month period could optionally be provided by prospective study participants. Before DNA extraction, prospective study blood samples were shipped either frozen or at room temperature. Sequenced: PBMCs or T cells enriched from blood (not recorded which). This TCR came from a woman under 30 who had recovered from COVID-19.

Here the CDR3 is given as CASSTREALNEKLFF. Read as DNA, the sequence is TGTGCCAGTAGTACGAGGGAGGCTCTAAATGAAAAACTGTTTTTT. The chain is assembled from TRBV19 and TRBJ1-4; there is no confident call for the D gene. Trimming takes 4 bases from V and 5 bases from J, and the germline ends sit 14 bases apart. Via the germline V gene (reference sequence), CDR1 is LNHDA and CDR2 SQIVND. The CDR3 sequence holds 15 residues, the cysteine and phenylalanine included. The entry retains the CDR3 DNA only, 45 bases that are in frame from base 1.